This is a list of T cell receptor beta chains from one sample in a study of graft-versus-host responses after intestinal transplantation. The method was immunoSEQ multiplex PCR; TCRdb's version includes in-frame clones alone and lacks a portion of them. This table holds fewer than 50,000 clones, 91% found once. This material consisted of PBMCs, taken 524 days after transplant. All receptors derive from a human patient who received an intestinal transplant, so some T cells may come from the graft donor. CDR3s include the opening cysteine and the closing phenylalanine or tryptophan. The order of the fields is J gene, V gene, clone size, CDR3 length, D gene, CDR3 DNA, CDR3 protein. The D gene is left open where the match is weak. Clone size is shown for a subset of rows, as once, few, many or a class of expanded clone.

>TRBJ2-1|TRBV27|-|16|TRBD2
TGTGCCAGCAATAGCGGGATGCGTCTATCCTACAATGAGCAGTTCTTC
CASNSGMRLSYNEQFF
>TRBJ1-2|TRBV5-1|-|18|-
TGCGCCAGCAGCTTGAGGCAGGCCGCACCTAGGGCTAACTATGGCTACACCTTC
CASSLRQAAPRANYGYTF
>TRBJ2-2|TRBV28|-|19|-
TGTGCCAGCAGGAAGGGACAAGGGGGGATATTCGCGAACACCGGGGAGCTGTTTTTT
CASRKGQGGIFANTGELFF
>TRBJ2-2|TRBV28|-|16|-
TGTGCCAGCAGTTTGCTCGGCGGTTCGAACACCGGGGAGCTGTTTTTT
CASSLLGGSNTGELFF
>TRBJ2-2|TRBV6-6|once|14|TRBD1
TGTGCCAGCAGTTACCAACAGGGGCCCGGGGAGCTGTTTTTT
CASSYQQGPGELFF
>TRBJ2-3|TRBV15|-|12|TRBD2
TGTGCCACCCTACGGGAGGGGGATACGCAGTATTTT
CATLREGDTQYF
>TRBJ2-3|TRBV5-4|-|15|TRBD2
TGTGCCAGCAGCTCGGGAGGGTCTAGCACAGATACGCAGTATTTT
CASSSGGSSTDTQYF
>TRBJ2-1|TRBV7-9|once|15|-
TGTGCCAGCAGCTTAAGTAGGGAGCGGCACAATGAGCAGTTCTTC
CASSLSRERHNEQFF
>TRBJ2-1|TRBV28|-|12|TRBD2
TGTGCCAGCAGTTTCAGCGGGGATGAGCAGTTCTTC
CASSFSGDEQFF
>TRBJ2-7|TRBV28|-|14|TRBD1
TGTGCCAGCAGTTTCACAGGGGGTCGGTACGAGCAGTACTTC
CASSFTGGRYEQYF
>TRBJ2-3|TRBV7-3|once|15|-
TGTGCCAGCAGCTTAACCGGGAGTAGCACAGATACGCAGTATTTT
CASSLTGSSTDTQYF
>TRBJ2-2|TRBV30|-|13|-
TGTGCCTGGAGTGTACTACAGACCGGGGAGCTGTTTTTT
CAWSVLQTGELFF
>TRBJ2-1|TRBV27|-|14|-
TGTGCCAGCAGTTTGACTGATCGGTACAATGAGCAGTTCTTC
CASSLTDRYNEQFF
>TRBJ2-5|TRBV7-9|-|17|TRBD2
TGTGCCAGCAGCCGGGGACTAGCGGGAGTAGGGAAAGAGACCCAGTACTTC
CASSRGLAGVGKETQYF
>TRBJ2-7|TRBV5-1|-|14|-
TGCGCCAGCAGCGGGAGGACAGGTCCTTACGAGCAGTACTTC
CASSGRTGPYEQYF